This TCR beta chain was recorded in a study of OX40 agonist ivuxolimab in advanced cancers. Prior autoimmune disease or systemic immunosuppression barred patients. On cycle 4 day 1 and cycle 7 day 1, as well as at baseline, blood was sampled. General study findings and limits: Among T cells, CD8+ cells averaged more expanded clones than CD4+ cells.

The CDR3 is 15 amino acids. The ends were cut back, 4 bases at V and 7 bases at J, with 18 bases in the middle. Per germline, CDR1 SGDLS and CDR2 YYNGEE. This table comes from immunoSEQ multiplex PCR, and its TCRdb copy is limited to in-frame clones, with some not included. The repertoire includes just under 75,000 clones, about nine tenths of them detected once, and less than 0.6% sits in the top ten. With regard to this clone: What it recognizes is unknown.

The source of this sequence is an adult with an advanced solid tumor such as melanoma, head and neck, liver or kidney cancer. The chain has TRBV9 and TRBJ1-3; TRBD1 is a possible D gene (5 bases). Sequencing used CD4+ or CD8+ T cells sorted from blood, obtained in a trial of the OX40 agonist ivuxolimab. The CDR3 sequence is CASSIRTGDGNTIYF. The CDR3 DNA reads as TGTGCCAGCAGCATACGAACAGGAGATGGGAACACCATATATTTT. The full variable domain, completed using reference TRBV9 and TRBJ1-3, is DSGVTQTPKHLITATGQRVTLRCSPRSGDLSVYWYQQSLDQGLQFLIQYYNGEERAKGNILERFSAQQFPDLHSELNLSSLELGDSALYFCASSIRTGDGNTIYFGEGSWLTVV.